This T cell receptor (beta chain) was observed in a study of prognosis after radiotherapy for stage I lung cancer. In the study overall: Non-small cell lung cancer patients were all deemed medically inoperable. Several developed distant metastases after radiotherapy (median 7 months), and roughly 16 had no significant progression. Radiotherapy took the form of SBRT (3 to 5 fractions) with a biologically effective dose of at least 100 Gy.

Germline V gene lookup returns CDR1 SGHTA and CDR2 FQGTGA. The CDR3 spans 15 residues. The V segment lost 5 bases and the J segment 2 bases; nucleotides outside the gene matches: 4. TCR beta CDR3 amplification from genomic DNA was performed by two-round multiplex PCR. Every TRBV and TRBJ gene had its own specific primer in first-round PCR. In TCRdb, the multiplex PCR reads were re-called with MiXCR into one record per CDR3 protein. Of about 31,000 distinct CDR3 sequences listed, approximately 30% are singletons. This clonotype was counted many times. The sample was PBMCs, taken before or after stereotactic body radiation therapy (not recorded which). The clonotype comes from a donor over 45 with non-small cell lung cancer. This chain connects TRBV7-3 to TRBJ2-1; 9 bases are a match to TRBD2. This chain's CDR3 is CASSQIAGAYNEQFF. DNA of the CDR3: TGTGCCAGCAGCCAAATAGCGGGGGCCTACAATGAGCAGTTCTTC.